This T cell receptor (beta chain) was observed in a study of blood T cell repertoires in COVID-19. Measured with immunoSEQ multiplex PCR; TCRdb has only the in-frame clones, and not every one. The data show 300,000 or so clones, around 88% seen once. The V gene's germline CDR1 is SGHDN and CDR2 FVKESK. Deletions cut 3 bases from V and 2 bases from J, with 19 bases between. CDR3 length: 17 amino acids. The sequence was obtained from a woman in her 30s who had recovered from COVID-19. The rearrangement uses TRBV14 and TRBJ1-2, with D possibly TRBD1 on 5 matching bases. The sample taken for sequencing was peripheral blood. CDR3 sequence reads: CASSHDAGEGTNYGYTF. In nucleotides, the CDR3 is TGTGCCAGCAGCCATGATGCGGGGGAGGGGACCAACTATGGCTACACCTTC. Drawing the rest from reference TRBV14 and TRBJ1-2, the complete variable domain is EAGVTQFPSHSVIEKGQTVTLRCDPISGHDNLYWYRRVMGKEIKFLLHFVKESKQDESGMPNNRFLAERTGGTYSTLKVQPAELEDSGVYFCASSHDAGEGTNYGYTFGSGTRLTVV.